These 6 T cell receptor beta chains came from one sample sequenced in a study of T-cell memory formation after mild COVID-19 (dated by TCRdb to the early 2020s). Library creation used 5' RACE. Sequenced using an Illumina NovaSeq 6000. TCRdb redid the processing of the public reads, applying fastp at Q25 and MiXCR, and retained in-frame beta chains. Each entry merges the rows of one CDR3 protein and shows their most common DNA and genes. The table for this sample lists about 390,000 distinct CDR3 sequences; under 25% of them were counted only once. The top ten clonotypes cover approximately 12% of the sample. Sequencing used PBMCs or a T cell subset sorted from them (not recorded which). The receptor set was obtained from an adult woman who had mild COVID-19 (a few samples of this study predate the infection). The sample titles of this study are shuffled in the database, so cell type and time point are left out; the donor was told from shared clones.

The genes are TRBV7-9 and TRBJ2-5, with 12 bases that match TRBD2. The length of the CDR3 is 20 residues. CDR1 SEHNR and CDR2 FQNEAQ come from the germline V gene (reference sequence). The V gene end was trimmed by 5 bases and the J gene end by 1 base; junction bases not matched to a gene: 17. The CDR3 sequence is CASSTRGLAGGRGLQETQYF. The CDR3 DNA is TGTGCCAGCAGCACTAGAGGCCTAGCGGGAGGGAGGGGCCTCCAAGAGACCCAGTACTTC.

This clonotype was detected a few times. The chain has TRBV7-2 and TRBJ2-3; the D is unclear. The V and J ends lost 1 base and 8 bases respectively, with 10 bases between them. The length of the CDR3 is 13 residues. The V gene's germline CDR1 is SGHTA and CDR2 FQGNSA. This CDR3 reads CASSLVTPSTQYF. The CDR3 DNA reads TGTGCCAGCAGCTTAGTGACCCCCAGTACGCAGTATTTT.

This clonotype turned up a few times. This rearrangement joins TRBV7-3 to TRBJ2-3; D is undetermined. The CDR3 is 13 amino acids. Germline V gives CDR1 SGHTA, CDR2 FQGTGA. Trimming removed 5 bases from V and 2 bases from J, with 8 bases in between. CDR3: CASSAHYTDTQYF. Written as DNA, the CDR3 is TGTGCCAGCAGCGCCCACTACACAGATACGCAGTATTTT.

This clonotype was observed a few times. The chain couples TRBV12-3 or TRBV12-4 to TRBJ2-6; D unclear. The V end lost 3 bases, the J end lost 2 bases, and 8 bases lay between the germline ends. The CDR3 has 15 amino acids. The CDR3 DNA follows: TGTGCCAGCAGTTTTGGCGGCACTGGGGCCAACGTCCTGACTTTC. It specifies CASSFGGTGANVLTF.

This clonotype was recorded a few times. J is TRBJ2-3 and V is TRBV7-3; 9 positions match TRBD2. Germline CDR1 reads SGHTA; CDR2 reads FQGTGA. V shed 2 bases, J shed 2 bases, and the junction held 8 bases outside the gene matches. The CDR3 sequence is 17 residues long. This chain's CDR3 is CASSLLAGVHLTDTQYF. In DNA form, the CDR3 reads TGTGCCAGCAGCTTATTAGCGGGAGTGCACCTCACAGATACGCAGTATTTT.

The chain's CDR3 is CASSLYGGREKLFF. The CDR3 coding sequence is TGTGCCAGCAGCTTATACGGGGGTAGAGAAAAACTGTTTTTT. The chain is built from TRBV7-8 and TRBJ1-4, with TRBD1 as a possible D gene (5 bases). The CDR3 has 14 residues. V gave up 2 bases and J gave up 8 bases, with 12 bases separating them. Germline CDR1 is SGHVS and CDR2 is FQNEAQ.